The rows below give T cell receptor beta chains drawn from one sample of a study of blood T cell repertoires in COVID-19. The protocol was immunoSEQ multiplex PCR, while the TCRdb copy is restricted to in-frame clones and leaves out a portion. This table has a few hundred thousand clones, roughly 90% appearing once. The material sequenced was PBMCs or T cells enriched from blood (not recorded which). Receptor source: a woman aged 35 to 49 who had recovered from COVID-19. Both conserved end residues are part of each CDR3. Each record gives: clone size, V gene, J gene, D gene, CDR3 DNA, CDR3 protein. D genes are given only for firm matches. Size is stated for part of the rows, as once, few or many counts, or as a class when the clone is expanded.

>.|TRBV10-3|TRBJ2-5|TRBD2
TGTGCCATCAGCCTAGCGGGAGGTGAGACCCAGTACTTC
CAISLAGGETQYF
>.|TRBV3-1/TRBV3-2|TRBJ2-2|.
TGTGCCAGCAGCCGGAGTGTTGTGGAGCTGTTTTTT
CASSRSVVELFF
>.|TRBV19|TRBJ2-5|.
TGTGCCAGTAGTATAAAGACAGGCCAAGAGACCCAGTACTTC
CASSIKTGQETQYF
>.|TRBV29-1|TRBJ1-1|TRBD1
TGCAGCGTTGAGCCGTTCGGAGGGGAGACAGGGGAGGACACTGAAGCTTTCTTT
CSVEPFGGETGEDTEAFF
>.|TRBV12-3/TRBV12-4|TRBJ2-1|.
TGTGCCAGCAGTCAGGTCCATGAGCAGTTCTTC
CASSQVHEQFF
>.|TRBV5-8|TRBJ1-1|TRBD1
TGTGCCAGCAGCTTATATGGGACAGGTGCTGAAGCTTTCTTT
CASSLYGTGAEAFF
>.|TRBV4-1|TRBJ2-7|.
TGCGCCAGCAGCCAAGAACCTAGTAAGGTCTACGAGCAGTACTTC
CASSQEPSKVYEQYF
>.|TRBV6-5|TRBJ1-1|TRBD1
TGTGCCAGCAGGCCCATGACAGGGTGGAACACTGAAGCTTTCTTT
CASRPMTGWNTEAFF
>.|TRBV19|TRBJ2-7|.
TGTGCCAGTAGTACGACACATTCCTACGAGCAGTACTTC
CASSTTHSYEQYF
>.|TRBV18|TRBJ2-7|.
TGTGCCAGCTCACCACTTTCCGGGATGGGGTCCTACGAGCAGTACTTC
CASSPLSGMGSYEQYF
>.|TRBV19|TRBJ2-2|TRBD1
TGTGCCAGTAGTAGGGGCTCAGGGGGTCGAACCGGGGAGCTGTTTTTT
CASSRGSGGRTGELFF
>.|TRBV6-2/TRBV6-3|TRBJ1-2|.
TGTGCCAGCAGTTACTCCCGACAGGTAGCACGCTATGGCTACACCTTC
CASSYSRQVARYGYTF
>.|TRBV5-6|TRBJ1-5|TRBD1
TGTGCCAGCAGCGGATTGGGACAGAGCAATCAGCCCCAGCATTTT
CASSGLGQSNQPQHF
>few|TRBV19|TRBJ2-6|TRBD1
TGTGCCAGTAGGCCGACAGGGGGGGCCAACGTCCTGACTTTC
CASRPTGGANVLTF
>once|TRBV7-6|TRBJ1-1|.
TGTGCCAGCAGCTTGACAGGCCGATCCGAAGCTTTCTTT
CASSLTGRSEAFF
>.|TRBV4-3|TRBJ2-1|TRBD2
TGCGCCAGCAGCCGGAAGGGACTAGCGGGAGATGAGCAGTTCTTC
CASSRKGLAGDEQFF
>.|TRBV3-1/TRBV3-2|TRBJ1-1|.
TGTGCCAGCGAAACTTCCCGGGGGGAGGGGTTGAACACTGAAGCTTTCTTT
CASETSRGEGLNTEAFF
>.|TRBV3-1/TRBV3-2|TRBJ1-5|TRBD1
TGTGCCAGCAGTTATACAGGGGGGGGGTGGCCCCAGCATTTT
CASSYTGGGWPQHF
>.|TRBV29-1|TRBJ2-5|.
TGCAGCGCGGAAGACAGCCCAATAGAGACCCAGTACTTC
CSAEDSPIETQYF
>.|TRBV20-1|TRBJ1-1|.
TGCAGTGTTGCAGGGGACACTGAAGCTTTCTTT
CSVAGDTEAFF
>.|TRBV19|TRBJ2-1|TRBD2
TGTGCCAGTACCTCCCGCAAAGGACTAGCGGGTTCAAATGAGCAGTTCTTC
CASTSRKGLAGSNEQFF
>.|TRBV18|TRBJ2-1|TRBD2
TGTGCCAGCTCACCTCCGGGACTAGCGGGTTACAATGAGCAGTTCTTC
CASSPPGLAGYNEQFF
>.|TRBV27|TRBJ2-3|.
TGTGCCAGCAGTCCATCTTGGACAGAATCCCCCCAGTATTTT
CASSPSWTESPQYF
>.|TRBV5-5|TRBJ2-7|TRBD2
TGTGCCAGCAGCTTGCTGCCTAGCGGCTCCTACGAGCAGTACTTC
CASSLLPSGSYEQYF
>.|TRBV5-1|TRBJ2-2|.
TGCGCCAGCAGCTTGGCGGGGAACACCGGGGAGCTGTTTTTT
CASSLAGNTGELFF
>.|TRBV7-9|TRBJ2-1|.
TGTGCCAGCAGCAGACAGGCTAGCGGAGGAGGAAATGAGCAGTTCTTC
CASSRQASGGGNEQFF
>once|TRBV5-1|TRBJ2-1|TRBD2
TGCGCCAGCAGCCCGGGGGGGAGCTCCTACAATGAGCAGTTCTTC
CASSPGGSSYNEQFF
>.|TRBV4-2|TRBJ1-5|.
TGTGCCAGCAGCCCGGACAGAAACTATCAGCCCCAGCATTTT
CASSPDRNYQPQHF
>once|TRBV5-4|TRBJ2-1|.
TGTGCCAGCAGCTTCGCGGGACGCCTTGGTAATGAGCAGTTCTTC
CASSFAGRLGNEQFF
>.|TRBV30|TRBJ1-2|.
TGTGCCTGGAGTGAGCCTCAGGGGTCTGGGTGGGGCTACACCTTC
CAWSEPQGSGWGYTF
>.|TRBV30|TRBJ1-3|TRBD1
TGTGCCTGGAGTCGCGACAGGGTGTTTGGAAACACCATATATTTT
CAWSRDRVFGNTIYF
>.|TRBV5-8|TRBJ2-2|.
TGTGCCAGCAGCTTGCGGGGGAGCACCGGGGAGCTGTTTTTT
CASSLRGSTGELFF
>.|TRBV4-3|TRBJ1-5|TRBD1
TGCGCCAGCAGCCGGGGACAGAATCAGCCCCAGCATTTT
CASSRGQNQPQHF
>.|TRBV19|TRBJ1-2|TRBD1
TGTGCCAGTAGTATAACAGGGGGCGGCTATGGCTACACCTTC
CASSITGGGYGYTF
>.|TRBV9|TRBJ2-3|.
TGTGCCAGCAGCGTAGTACTACGCACAGATACGCAGTATTTT
CASSVVLRTDTQYF
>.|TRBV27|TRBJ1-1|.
TGTGCCAGCAGTCTCTGGGGAGGGGGCACTGAAGCTTTCTTT
CASSLWGGGTEAFF
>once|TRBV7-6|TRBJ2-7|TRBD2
TGTGCCACCTCCCGGGGGGGACCCCCAGGGCAGTACTTC
CATSRGGPPGQYF
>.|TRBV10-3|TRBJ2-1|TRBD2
TGTGCCATCAGTGGTCCCGGGACTACCAATGAGCAGTTCTTC
CAISGPGTTNEQFF
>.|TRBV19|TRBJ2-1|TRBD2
TGTGCCAGTAGTATGAGTCTGACTAGCGGGGTTTACTCCTACAATGAGCAGTTCTTC
CASSMSLTSGVYSYNEQFF
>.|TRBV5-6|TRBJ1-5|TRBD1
TGTGCCAGCAGCAGGACAGGCTTTAGCAATCAGCCCCAGCATTTT
CASSRTGFSNQPQHF
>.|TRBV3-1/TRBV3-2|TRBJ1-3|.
TGTGCCAGCAGCCAAGAGGGGGGGATTGGAAACACCATATATTTT
CASSQEGGIGNTIYF